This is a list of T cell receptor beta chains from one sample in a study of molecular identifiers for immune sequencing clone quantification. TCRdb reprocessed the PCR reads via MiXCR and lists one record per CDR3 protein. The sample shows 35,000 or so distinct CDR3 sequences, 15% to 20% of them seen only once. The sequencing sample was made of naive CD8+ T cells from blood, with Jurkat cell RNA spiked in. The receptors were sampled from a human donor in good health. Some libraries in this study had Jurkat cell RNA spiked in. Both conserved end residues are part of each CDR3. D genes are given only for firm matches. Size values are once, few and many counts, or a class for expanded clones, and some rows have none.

CDR3: CSARDMREGRYTDTQYF; DNA: TGCAGTGCTAGAGATATGCGGGAGGGCCGTTACACAGATACGCAGTATTTT; J: TRBJ2-3; V: TRBV20-1; D: TRBD2; size: many
CDR3: CASSYTDPTEGGTQYF; DNA: TGTGCCAGCAGTTACACGGACCCAACAGAAGGTGGTACGCAGTATTTT; J: TRBJ2-3; V: TRBV6-5; D: NA; size: medium-sized
CDR3: CAGNGLAGGPDEQYF; DNA: TGTGCCGGCAACGGACTAGCGGGAGGTCCCGACGAGCAGTACTTC; J: TRBJ2-7; V: TRBV7-9; D: TRBD2; size: NA
CDR3: CSVDKGLAGSTDTQYF; DNA: TGCAGCGTTGACAAGGGGCTAGCGGGTAGCACAGATACGCAGTATTTT; J: TRBJ2-3; V: TRBV29-1; D: TRBD2; size: medium-sized
CDR3: CASSPIPEDSYEQYF; DNA: TGTGCCAGCAGTCCTATCCCGGAGGACTCCTACGAGCAGTACTTC; J: TRBJ2-7; V: TRBV6-5; D: NA; size: many
CDR3: CASSVEASSYEQYF; DNA: TGTGCCAGCAGCGTAGAGGCCAGCTCCTACGAGCAGTACTTC; J: TRBJ2-7; V: TRBV9; D: NA; size: many
CDR3: CASSLIGTDTQYF; DNA: TGTGCCAGCAGTTTAATTGGCACAGATACGCAGTATTTT; J: TRBJ2-3; V: TRBV27; D: NA; size: many
CDR3: CASSPRHHNEQFF; DNA: TGTGCCAGCAGCCCTAGACACCACAATGAGCAGTTCTTC; J: TRBJ2-1; V: TRBV11-3; D: NA; size: few
CDR3: CASSQARQGYEQYF; DNA: TGCGCCAGCAGCCAAGCCCGACAGGGCTACGAGCAGTACTTC; J: TRBJ2-7; V: TRBV4-3; D: TRBD1; size: many
CDR3: CSVVGRDTGELFF; DNA: TGCAGCGTTGTTGGCAGGGATACCGGGGAGCTGTTTTTT; J: TRBJ2-2; V: TRBV29-1; D: NA; size: many
CDR3: CASSLAGSGEAFF; DNA: TGTGCCAGCAGTTTGGCAGGTTCTGGTGAAGCTTTCTTT; J: TRBJ1-1; V: TRBV27; D: NA; size: many
CDR3: CASSQDWGLAEPYNEQFF; DNA: TGCGCCAGCAGCCAAGATTGGGGACTAGCGGAACCTTACAATGAGCAGTTCTTC; J: TRBJ2-1; V: TRBV4-3; D: TRBD2; size: many
CDR3: CASSSTAKNIQYF; DNA: TGTGCCAGCAGTTCTACAGCCAAAAACATTCAGTACTTC; J: TRBJ2-4; V: TRBV28; D: NA; size: many
CDR3: CASSSAEPVETQYF; DNA: TGCGCCAGCAGCTCGGCCGAACCCGTCGAGACCCAGTACTTC; J: TRBJ2-5; V: TRBV5-1; D: NA; size: NA
CDR3: CASSVAPLRTELNEQFF; DNA: TGTGCCAGCAGCGTAGCCCCGCTGAGGACAGAACTCAATGAGCAGTTCTTC; J: TRBJ2-1; V: TRBV9; D: NA; size: few
CDR3: CASRSGSIPQHF; DNA: TGTGCCAGTAGATCTGGGAGTATCCCCCAGCATTTT; J: TRBJ1-5; V: TRBV19; D: NA; size: NA
CDR3: CASSPGQGGYEQYF; DNA: TGTGCCAGCAGCCCTGGGCAGGGGGGTTACGAGCAGTACTTC; J: TRBJ2-7; V: TRBV27; D: NA; size: NA
CDR3: CASSFRHPSGANVLTF; DNA: TGTGCCAGCAGTTTCAGACACCCCTCTGGGGCCAACGTCCTGACTTTC; J: TRBJ2-6; V: TRBV27; D: NA; size: many
CDR3: CASSQYRYQETQYF; DNA: TGCGCCAGCAGCCAATATAGGTACCAAGAGACCCAGTACTTC; J: TRBJ2-5; V: TRBV4-3; D: NA; size: medium-sized
CDR3: CASSDARVGQYF; DNA: TGTGCCAGCAGTGATGCCCGGGTCGGGCAGTACTTC; J: TRBJ2-7; V: TRBV2; D: NA; size: NA
CDR3: CASSHPMNTEAFF; DNA: TGTGCCAGCAGCCACCCGATGAACACTGAAGCTTTCTTT; J: TRBJ1-1; V: TRBV3-1; D: NA; size: NA
CDR3: CCATPFPFSYNEQFF; DNA: TGCTGTGCTACGCCTTTTCCCTTTTCCTACAATGAGCAGTTCTTC; J: TRBJ2-1; V: TRBV20-1; D: NA; size: NA
CDR3: CASSFGDYSYEQYF; DNA: TGTGCCAGCAGCTTTGGGGACTACTCCTACGAGCAGTACTTC; J: TRBJ2-7; V: TRBV7-9; D: TRBD2; size: many
CDR3: CSTGRPNTEAFF; DNA: TGCAGCACCGGACGGCCGAACACTGAAGCTTTCTTT; J: TRBJ1-1; V: TRBV29-1; D: NA; size: NA
CDR3: CASSKTGPYEQYF; DNA: TGTGCCAGCAGTAAGACAGGGCCCTACGAGCAGTACTTC; J: TRBJ2-7; V: TRBV6-5; D: TRBD1; size: many
CDR3: CASKTGNTEAFF; DNA: TGTGCCAGCAAAACAGGAAACACTGAAGCTTTCTTT; J: TRBJ1-1; V: TRBV27; D: NA; size: many
CDR3: CASSQHSPLTTNEKLFF; DNA: TGCGCCAGCAGCCAACACAGCCCCCTTACTACTAATGAAAAACTGTTTTTT; J: TRBJ1-4; V: TRBV4-3; D: NA; size: medium-sized
CDR3: CASSPGDAMEQFF; DNA: TGTGCCAGCAGCCCGGGGGATGCGATGGAGCAGTTCTTC; J: TRBJ2-1; V: TRBV5-6; D: NA; size: many
CDR3: CASSEGGLAGFTDTQYF; DNA: TGTGCCAGCAGTGAGGGAGGACTAGCGGGTTTCACAGATACGCAGTATTTT; J: TRBJ2-3; V: TRBV2; D: TRBD2; size: medium-sized
CDR3: CSARGGPNYMNTEAFF; DNA: TGCAGCGCAAGGGGGGGCCCGAACTATATGAACACTGAAGCTTTCTTT; J: TRBJ1-1; V: TRBV29-1; D: NA; size: NA
CDR3: CASSQAWGQPQHF; DNA: TGCGCCAGCAGCCAAGCCTGGGGTCAGCCCCAGCATTTT; J: TRBJ1-5; V: TRBV4-3; D: NA; size: many
CDR3: CASSQDLGVTGELFF; DNA: TGCGCCAGCAGCCAAGATCTAGGGGTAACCGGGGAGCTGTTTTTT; J: TRBJ2-2; V: TRBV4-3; D: NA; size: NA
CDR3: CASSLAHGGFTDTQYF; DNA: TGTGCCAGCAGCTTAGCTCATGGGGGGTTCACAGATACGCAGTATTTT; J: TRBJ2-3; V: TRBV7-2; D: NA; size: medium-sized
CDR3: CAISESMAGRFPEQYF; DNA: TGTGCCATCAGTGAGTCGATGGCAGGGAGATTCCCCGAGCAGTACTTC; J: TRBJ2-7; V: TRBV10-3; D: NA; size: NA
CDR3: CASSLDWAEAFF; DNA: TGTGCCAGCAGCTTAGATTGGGCTGAAGCTTTCTTT; J: TRBJ1-1; V: TRBV11-2; D: NA; size: many
CDR3: CASSWLAGGLSEQYF; DNA: TGTGCCAGCAGTTGGCTAGCGGGGGGGCTTTCCGAGCAGTACTTC; J: TRBJ2-7; V: TRBV27; D: TRBD2; size: few
CDR3: CASTSQQNQPQHF; DNA: TGTGCCAGCACATCGCAGCAAAATCAGCCCCAGCATTTT; J: TRBJ1-5; V: TRBV6-1; D: NA; size: many